This entry concerns a single T cell receptor (beta chain). This may be a read error, as it is one base from a much larger clone. The V gene's germline CDR1 is DFQATT and CDR2 SNEGSKA (reference sequence). The CDR3 runs 14 residues. Unique molecular identifiers featured in how the TCRbeta library was prepared. TCRdb re-called the PCR reads with MiXCR, one entry per CDR3 protein. The sample yields 600,000 to 700,000 distinct CDR3 sequences, about 15% seen once. The sample belongs to a study of T-cell reconstitution after alpha-beta-depleted transplantation in children. The sequences come from PBMCs from the stem cell graft donor, collected from the stem cell graft. The TCR was taken from a human donor who donated a stem cell graft to a child with acute myeloid leukemia. The chain uses TRBV20-1 and TRBJ1-5, with 10 bases that match TRBD1. DNA for the CDR3: TGCAGTGCTAGAGATGGGACAGGGGCCCAGCCCCGGCATTTT. As protein: CSARDGTGAQPRHF.